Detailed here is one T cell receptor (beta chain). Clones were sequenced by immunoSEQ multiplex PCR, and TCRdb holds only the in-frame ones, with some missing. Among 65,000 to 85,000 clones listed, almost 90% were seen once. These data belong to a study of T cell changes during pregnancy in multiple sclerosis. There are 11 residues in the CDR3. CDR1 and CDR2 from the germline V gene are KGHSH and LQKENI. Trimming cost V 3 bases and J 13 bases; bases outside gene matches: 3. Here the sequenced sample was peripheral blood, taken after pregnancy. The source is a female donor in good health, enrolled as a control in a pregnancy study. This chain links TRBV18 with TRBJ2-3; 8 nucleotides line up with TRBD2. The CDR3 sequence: CASSPGLEEYF. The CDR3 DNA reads TGTGCCAGCTCACCGGGACTAGAGGAGTATTTT.